This T cell receptor (beta chain) was identified in a study of human T cells and chemical hapten exposure. As for the study in general: Alopecia areata, totalis or universalis affected patients, mainly female. Points from the study as a whole: Compared to controls, expanded TCRs made significantly more large clusters of similar CDR3s. Sensitizing with DPC caused no change in TCRs above 1 in 1000 frequency.

Points on this clonotype: What it binds is not known.

Time point reported: patch test 1, 2 weeks after DPC sensitization. Treatment in this sample: therapeutic diphenylcyclopropenone sensitization with weekly scalp DPC. This CDR3 region has 14 residues. Germline lookup yields CDR1 SGHVS and CDR2 FQNEAQ. The trim removed 9 bases at V and 2 bases at J, leaving 3 bases unmatched. In the original analysis: A typical sample had 93,000 or so TCRs, with roughly 23,224 to 690,600 overall. Each CDR3 protein is one row after TCRdb ran MiXCR on the RACE reads. The V and J calls follow TCRdb's processing rather than the paper's. Counted here are fewer than 130,000 distinct CDR3 sequences, approximately 10% occurring once; the ten biggest clones make up 3% to 4.5%.

This chain uses TRBV7-8 with TRBJ2-1, with 11 bases that match TRBD1. The TCR was taken from a woman in her thirties or forties with alopecia areata. Some clones in this sample may be carry-over from other donors' samples. The material sequenced was whole blood, taken in connection with sensitization to the hapten diphenylcyclopropenone (DPC). CDR3 amino acids: CASRGQGAYNEQFF. The DNA of the CDR3 is TGTGCCAGTCGGGGACAGGGGGCCTACAATGAGCAGTTCTTC.